These T cell receptor beta chains were read from a single sample in a study of T cells after yellow fever vaccination. TCRdb analysed the 5' RACE reads with MiXCR anew, one entry per CDR3 protein. The table lists 250,000 to 400,000 distinct CDR3 sequences, 4.1% of them singletons. This specimen was PBMCs, taken 5 days after the yellow fever booster vaccination. The receptors originated from a man aged 18 to 30 who received the YFV17D yellow fever vaccine. The conserved cysteine and the conserved F or W are not part of the CDR3 here. A D gene is named only where the DNA matches it firmly.

>-|TRBV29-1|TRBJ1-1
SVELGSGEAEAF
>-|TRBV20-1|TRBJ2-4
SARSAGALNQY
>-|TRBV21-1|TRBJ1-5
ASSYVTGEHSNQPQH
>TRBD1|TRBV19|TRBJ1-6
ASQGVTGSPLH
>TRBD1|TRBV5-1|TRBJ1-6
ASSLWDSDNSPLH
>TRBD1|TRBV7-9|TRBJ1-6
ASRSGTADSALH
>-|TRBV5-4|TRBJ2-5
ASSLMGASEETQY
>-|TRBV15|TRBJ2-3
ATSRDHAVRTDTQY
>-|TRBV6-5|TRBJ1-3
ASSPPSGNTIY
>-|TRBV6-1|TRBJ2-5
ASSESPGGRIETQY
>TRBD2|TRBV7-2|TRBJ2-5
ASGGLAGSKTQY
>-|TRBV5-1|TRBJ1-3
ASSLTYLSGNTIY
>-|TRBV4-3|TRBJ2-7
ASSLTRGREQY
>-|TRBV7-3|TRBJ1-1
ASSRDAGAREAF
>-|TRBV5-1|TRBJ2-5
ASSSPLARVETQY
>-|TRBV6-6|TRBJ1-5
ASSYLTQNQPQH
>-|TRBV4-2|TRBJ2-7
ASSQDPGSGAYEQY
>TRBD2|TRBV20-1|TRBJ2-1
SARRGLAGGNEQF
>-|TRBV5-1|TRBJ1-1
ASSLVKNTEAF
>TRBD2|TRBV5-1|TRBJ2-3
ASSLLAGAYTDTQY
>TRBD1|TRBV5-4|TRBJ2-2
ASSLTGQGAAGELF
>-|TRBV29-1|TRBJ1-2
SVPKGGPYGYT
>-|TRBV27|TRBJ1-2
ASSLFSSGPTNYGYT